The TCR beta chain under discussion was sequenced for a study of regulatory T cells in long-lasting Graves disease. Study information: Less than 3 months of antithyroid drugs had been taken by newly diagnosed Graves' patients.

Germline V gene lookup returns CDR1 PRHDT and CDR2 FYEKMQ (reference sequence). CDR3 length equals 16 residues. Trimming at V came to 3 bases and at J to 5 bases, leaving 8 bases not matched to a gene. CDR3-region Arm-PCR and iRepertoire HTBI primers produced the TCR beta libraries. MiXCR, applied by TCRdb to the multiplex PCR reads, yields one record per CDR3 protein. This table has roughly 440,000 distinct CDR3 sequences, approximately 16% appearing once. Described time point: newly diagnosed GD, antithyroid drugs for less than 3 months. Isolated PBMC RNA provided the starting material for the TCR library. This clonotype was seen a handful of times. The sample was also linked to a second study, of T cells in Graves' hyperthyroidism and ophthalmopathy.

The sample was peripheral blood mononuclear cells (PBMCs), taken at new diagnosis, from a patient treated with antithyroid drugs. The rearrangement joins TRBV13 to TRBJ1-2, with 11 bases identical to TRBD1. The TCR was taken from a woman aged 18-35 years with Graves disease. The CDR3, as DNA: TGTGCCAGCAGCTTGTGGATCCGGGACAGGGGGTATGGCTACACCTTC. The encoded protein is CASSLWIRDRGYGYTF. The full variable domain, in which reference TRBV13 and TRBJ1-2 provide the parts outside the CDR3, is AAGVIQSPRHLIKEKRETATLKCYPIPRHDTVYWYQQGPGQDPQFLISFYEKMQSDKGSIPDRFSAQQFSDYHSELNMSSLELGDSALYFCASSLWIRDRGYGYTFGSGTRLTVV.